This TCR beta chain originates from a study of blood T cell repertoires in COVID-19. Study-wide context: The samples span acute and convalescent COVID-19 from the United States, Italy and Spain. PBMCs, B-cell-depleted T cells, or T cells were the source of the cDNA or gDNA that made up the material.

Trimming removed 6 bases from V and 14 bases from J, with 23 bases in between. The germline CDR1 and CDR2 sequences are MDHEN and SYDVKM. This CDR3 is built from 15 residues. This clone was seen at least ten times. In the authors' methods: Using reference gene primer amplification, nucleated cell counts were estimated. The assay was immunoSEQ multiplex PCR, and TCRdb's table has in-frame clones only and misses some. The DNA gave D and trimming, while V, J and clone size come from that table. Among some 260,000 clones listed, around nine tenths were seen once. It was during active infection that Seattle patients were enrolled and then longitudinally followed.

This TCR was recovered from a woman in her seventies with COVID-19, enrolled during active disease. The chain uses TRBV28 and TRBJ1-6; D is uncertain. The sequencing sample was made of peripheral blood. CDR3 region: CASRRTEGGNSALHF. The CDR3 coding sequence is TGTGCCAGCAGGCGGACCGAGGGTGGGAATTCGGCCCTCCACTTT. Filled out from reference TRBV28 and TRBJ1-6, the complete variable domain reads DVKVTQSSRYLVKRTGEKVFLECVQDMDHENMFWYRQDPGLGLRLIYFSYDVKMKEKGDIPEGYSVSREKKERFSLILESASTNQTSMYLCASRRTEGGNSALHFGNGTRLTVT.